This TCR beta chain was identified in a study of cytomegalovirus exposure and HLA in healthy donors. At the level of the study: Most donors, 80% to 90% of over 350 genotyped, fell in the Caucasian-associated ancestry cluster.

Remarks on this clone: Its cognate antigen is unknown. Compared with germline, one end of the junction differs, possibly owing to a read error.

PCR used 60 Vbeta primers and 13 Jbeta primers. Profiled with immunoSEQ multiplex PCR; TCRdb holds only in-frame clones, not every one. The sample carries approximately 160,000 clones, about 78% recorded once. CDR1 is MGHRA, CDR2 YSYEKL, per germline. This CDR3 contains 15 residues. Study-level results: The CMV antigen specificity of three CMV-associated chains was confirmed through in vitro analysis. Most TCR sequences showed up rarely, but some public TCRs showed up in many donors.

The receptor's source is a woman between 45 and 60 years old in good health and CMV-seropositive. The chain combines TRBV4-1 with TRBJ1-5; 7 nucleotides line up with TRBD1. What was sequenced was PBMCs. The CDR3 sequence is CASTQEVQGNQPQHF. CDR3 bases: TGCGCCAGCACCCAAGAAGTACAGGGGAATCAGCCCCAGCATTTT.